The 6 T cell receptor beta chains given below trace back to one sample, sequenced in a study of blood T cell repertoires in COVID-19. Clones were sequenced by immunoSEQ multiplex PCR, and TCRdb holds only the in-frame ones, with some missing. The table lists approximately 500,000 clones, about 88% of them singletons, with around 7.8% in the top ten. Sequencing input: peripheral blood. These receptors originate from a woman aged 50 to 60 with COVID-19, enrolled during active disease.

This rearrangement joins TRBV10-3 to TRBJ2-1; 9 nucleotides match TRBD1. The germline CDR1 and CDR2 sequences are ENHRY and SYGVKD. This CDR3 contains 14 residues. The J segment lost 8 bases and the V segment lost 6 bases, leaving 8 bases of the junction unmatched. The CDR3, as DNA: TGTGCCATCAGGGCGGACAGGGGTAGGGATGAGCAGTTCTTC. Translation: CAIRADRGRDEQFF.

This chain links TRBV12-5 with TRBJ2-3; 11 bases match TRBD1. This CDR3 is built from 15 residues. V dropped 6 bases and J dropped 5; count of bases not matched to a gene: 7. Germline V gene sequence: CDR1 LGHNT, CDR2 FRNRAP. CDR3 DNA: TGTGCTAGTGGGGGTCCCGGGACAGGGGGAGATACGCAGTATTTT. It yields the protein CASGGPGTGGDTQYF.

This chain joins TRBV3-1 (or the pseudogene TRBV3-2) and TRBJ2-4, with TRBD1 matching over 7 bases. The CDR3 contains 15 residues. CDR1 and CDR2 (germline): LGHDT, YNNKEL (reference sequence). The junction had 11 bases not matched to a gene; V was cut back by 1 base and J by 11 bases. The CDR3 spells CASSQVAQWDSLQYF. CDR3 bases: TGTGCCAGCAGCCAAGTCGCTCAGTGGGACAGCCTTCAGTACTTC.

The sample holds one count of this clone. The chain joins TRBV5-5 to TRBJ2-7; weak D call: TRBD2 (5 bases). Trimming removed 2 bases from V and 0 bases from J, with 15 bases in between. The germline gives CDR1 SGHKS, CDR2 YYEKEE (reference sequence). CDR3 length: 16 residues. Here the CDR3 DNA reads TGTGCCAGCAGCTTTAGCGTCACGGACGCCTCCTACGAGCAGTACTTC. Protein sequence: CASSFSVTDASYEQYF.

Only one count was recorded for this clone. The chain joins TRBV19 to TRBJ2-3, with 13 nucleotides matching TRBD2. With 5 bases clipped from V and 1 base from J, the junction kept 3 bases outside the gene matches. This CDR3 is 16 amino acids long. Germline values: CDR1 LNHDA, CDR2 SQIVND (reference sequence). The CDR3 DNA sequence: TGTGCCAGTAGTTTCGGACTAGCGGGGGGCACAGATACGCAGTATTTT. This encodes CASSFGLAGGTDTQYF.

This clone was seen a single time. V gene TRBV18 combines with J gene TRBJ2-2; D remains ambiguous. The CDR3 has 15 amino acids. V lost 2 bases and J 0 bases, leaving 7 bases between the germline ends. Germline assignment: CDR1 KGHSH and CDR2 LQKENI. The chain's CDR3 is CASSPGQANTGELFF. The CDR3 DNA is TGTGCCAGCTCACCAGGGCAGGCGAACACCGGGGAGCTGTTTTTT.